This TCR beta chain was found in a study of early T cells in non-severe SARS-CoV-2 infection. The study's findings and limits: Private and CD4 specificities were missed by VDJdb matching, which favored anti-spike CD8 responses.

This clonotype has only a few counts. The antigen is unknown. Trimming at V came to 6 bases and at J to 3 bases, leaving 5 bases not matched to a gene. CDR3 length equals 14 residues. CDR1 is SEHNR, CDR2 FQNEAQ, per germline (reference sequence). TCRdb re-called the 5' RACE reads with MiXCR, one entry per CDR3 protein. This sample carries roughly 41,000 distinct CDR3 sequences, roughly 4.7% of them seen once, and the ten largest clones take 4.8%. The chain links TRBV7-9 to TRBJ2-7; 10 bases fit TRBD1. The sequenced sample was whole blood. This sequence was found in an adult who was a healthcare worker with PCR-confirmed SARS-CoV-2 infection or an uninfected control (not recorded which). In DNA form, the CDR3 reads TGTGCCAGCAGGCCCGGGACAGGGGACTACGAGCAGTACTTC. It translates to CASRPGTGDYEQYF.